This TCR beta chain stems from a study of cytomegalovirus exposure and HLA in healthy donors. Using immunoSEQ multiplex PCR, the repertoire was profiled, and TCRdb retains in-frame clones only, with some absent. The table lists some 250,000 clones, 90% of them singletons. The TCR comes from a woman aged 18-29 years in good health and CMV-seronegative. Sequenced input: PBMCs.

CDR3 protein: CASSQVNSYTEAFF. Here the CDR3 DNA reads TGTGCCAGCAGCCAAGTAAACTCATACACTGAAGCTTTCTTT. The chain is built from TRBV14 and TRBJ1-1; D is unresolved. CDR3 length: 14 residues. Deletions cut 1 base from V and 3 bases from J, with 9 bases between. CDR1 SGHDN and CDR2 FVKESK come from the germline V gene.